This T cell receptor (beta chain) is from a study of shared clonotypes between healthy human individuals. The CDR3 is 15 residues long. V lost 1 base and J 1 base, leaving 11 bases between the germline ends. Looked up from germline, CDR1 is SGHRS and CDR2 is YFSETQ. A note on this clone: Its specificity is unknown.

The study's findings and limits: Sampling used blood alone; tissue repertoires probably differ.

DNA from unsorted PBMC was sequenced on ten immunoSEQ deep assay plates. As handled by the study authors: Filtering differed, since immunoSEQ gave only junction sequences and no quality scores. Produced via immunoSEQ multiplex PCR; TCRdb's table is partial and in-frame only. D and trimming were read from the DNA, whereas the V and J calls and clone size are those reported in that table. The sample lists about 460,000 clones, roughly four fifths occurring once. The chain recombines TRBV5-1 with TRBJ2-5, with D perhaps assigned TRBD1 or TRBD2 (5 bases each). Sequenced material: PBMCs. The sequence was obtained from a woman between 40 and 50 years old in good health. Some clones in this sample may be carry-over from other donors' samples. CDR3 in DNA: TGCGCCAGCAGCTTGATAGGGGACGGCCAAGAGACCCAGTACTTC. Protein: CASSLIGDGQETQYF. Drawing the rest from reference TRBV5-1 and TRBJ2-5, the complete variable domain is KAGVTQTPRYLIKTRGQQVTLSCSPISGHRSVSWYQQTPGQGLQFLFEYFSETQRNKGNFPGRFSGRQFSNSRSEMNVSTLELGDSALYLCASSLIGDGQETQYFGPGTRLLVL.